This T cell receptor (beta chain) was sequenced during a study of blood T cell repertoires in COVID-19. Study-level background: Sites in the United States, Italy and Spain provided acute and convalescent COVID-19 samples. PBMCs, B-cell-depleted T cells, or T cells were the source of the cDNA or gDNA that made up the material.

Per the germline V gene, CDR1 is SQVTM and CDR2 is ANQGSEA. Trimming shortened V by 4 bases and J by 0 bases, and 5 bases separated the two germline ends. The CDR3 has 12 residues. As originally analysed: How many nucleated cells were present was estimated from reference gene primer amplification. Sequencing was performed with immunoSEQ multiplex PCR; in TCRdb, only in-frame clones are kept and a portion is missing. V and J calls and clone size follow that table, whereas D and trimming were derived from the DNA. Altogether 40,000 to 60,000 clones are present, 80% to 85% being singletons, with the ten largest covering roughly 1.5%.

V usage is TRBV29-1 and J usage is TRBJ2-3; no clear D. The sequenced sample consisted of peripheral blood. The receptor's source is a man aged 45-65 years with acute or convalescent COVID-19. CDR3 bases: TGCAGCGTTGCTCCTAGCACAGATACGCAGTATTTT. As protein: CSVAPSTDTQYF.